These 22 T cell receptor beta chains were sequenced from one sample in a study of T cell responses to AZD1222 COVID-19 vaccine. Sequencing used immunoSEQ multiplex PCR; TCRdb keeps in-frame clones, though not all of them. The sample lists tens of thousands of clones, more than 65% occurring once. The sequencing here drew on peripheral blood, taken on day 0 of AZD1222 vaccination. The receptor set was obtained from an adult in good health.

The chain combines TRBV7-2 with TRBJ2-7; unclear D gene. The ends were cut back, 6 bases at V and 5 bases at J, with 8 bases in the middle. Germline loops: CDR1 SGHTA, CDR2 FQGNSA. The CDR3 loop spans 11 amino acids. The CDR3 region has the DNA TGTGCCAGCAGAATAGTAGACGAGCAGTACTTC. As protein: CASRIVDEQYF.

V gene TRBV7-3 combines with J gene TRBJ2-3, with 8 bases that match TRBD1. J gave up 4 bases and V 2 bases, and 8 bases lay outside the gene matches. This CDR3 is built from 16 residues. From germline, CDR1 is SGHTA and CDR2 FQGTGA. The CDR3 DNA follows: TGTGCCAGCAGCTTAGGGGGCAGGGGGCTGGCAGATACGCAGTATTTT. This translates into CASSLGGRGLADTQYF.

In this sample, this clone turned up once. In DNA, the CDR3 is TGTGCCAGCAGCTTCCGGGACACTACCAATTCACCCCTCCACTTT. Protein sequence: CASSFRDTTNSPLHF. V and J are TRBV11-2 and TRBJ1-6; a possible D gene is TRBD1 (6 bases). Per germline, CDR1 SGHAT and CDR2 FQNNGV. The CDR3 covers 15 residues. V was shortened by 3 bases and J by 7 bases, with 13 bases between the two germline ends.

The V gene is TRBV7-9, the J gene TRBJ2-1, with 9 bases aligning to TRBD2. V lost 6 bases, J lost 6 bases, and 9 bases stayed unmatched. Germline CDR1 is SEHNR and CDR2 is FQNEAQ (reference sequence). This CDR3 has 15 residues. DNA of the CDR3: TGTGCCAGCAGTCTTAGCGGGAGAGCGATCAATGAGCAGTTCTTC. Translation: CASSLSGRAINEQFF.

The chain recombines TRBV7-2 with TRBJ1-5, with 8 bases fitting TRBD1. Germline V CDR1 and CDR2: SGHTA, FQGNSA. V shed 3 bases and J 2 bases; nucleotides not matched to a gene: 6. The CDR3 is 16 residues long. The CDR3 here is CASSFNLQGGNQPQHF. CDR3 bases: TGTGCCAGCAGCTTCAACCTACAGGGGGGCAATCAGCCCCAGCATTTT.

The chain's CDR3 is CASSSPGLAGDRQYF. CDR3 nucleotides: TGTGCCAGCAGCTCGCCGGGACTAGCGGGAGATAGGCAGTACTTC. V usage is TRBV13 and J usage is TRBJ2-7, with TRBD2 identical over 14 bases. Looked up from germline, CDR1 is PRHDT and CDR2 is FYEKMQ (reference sequence). The junction had 8 bases not matched to a gene; V was cut back by 4 bases and J by 9 bases. This CDR3 has 15 amino acids.

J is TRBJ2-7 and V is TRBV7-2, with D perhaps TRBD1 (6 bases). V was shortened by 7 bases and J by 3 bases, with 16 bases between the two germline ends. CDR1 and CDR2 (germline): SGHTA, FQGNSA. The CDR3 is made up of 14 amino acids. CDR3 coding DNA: TGTGCCAGCACCCTACAGGGTAGACTCTACGAGCAGTACTTC. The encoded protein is CASTLQGRLYEQYF.

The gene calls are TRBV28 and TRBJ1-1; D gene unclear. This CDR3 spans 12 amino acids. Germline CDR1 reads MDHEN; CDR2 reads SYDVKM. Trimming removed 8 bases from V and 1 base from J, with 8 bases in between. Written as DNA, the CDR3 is TGTGCCAGCGGGTTGGGGAACACTGAAGCTTTCTTT. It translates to CASGLGNTEAFF.

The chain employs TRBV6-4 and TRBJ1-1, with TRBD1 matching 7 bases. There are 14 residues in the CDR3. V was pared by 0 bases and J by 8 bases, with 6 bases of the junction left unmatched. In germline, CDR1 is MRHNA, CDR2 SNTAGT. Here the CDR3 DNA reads TGTGCCAGCAGTGACTCAGGACAGGTCTCCGAAGCTTTCTTT. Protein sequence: CASSDSGQVSEAFF.

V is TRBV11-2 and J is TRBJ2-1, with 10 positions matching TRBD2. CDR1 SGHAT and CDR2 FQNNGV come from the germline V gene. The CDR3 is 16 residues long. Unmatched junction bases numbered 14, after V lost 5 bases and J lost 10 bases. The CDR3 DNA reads TGTGCCAGCAGCCCACACCCAGCGGGAGGGCCATGGGAGCAGTTCTTC. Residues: CASSPHPAGGPWEQFF.

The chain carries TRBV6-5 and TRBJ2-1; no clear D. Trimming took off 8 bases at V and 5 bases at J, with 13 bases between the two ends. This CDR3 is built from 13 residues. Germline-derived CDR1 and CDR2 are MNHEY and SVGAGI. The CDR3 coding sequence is TGTGCCAGCGGCGGCGGAAATAACAATGAGCAGTTCTTC. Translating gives CASGGGNNNEQFF.

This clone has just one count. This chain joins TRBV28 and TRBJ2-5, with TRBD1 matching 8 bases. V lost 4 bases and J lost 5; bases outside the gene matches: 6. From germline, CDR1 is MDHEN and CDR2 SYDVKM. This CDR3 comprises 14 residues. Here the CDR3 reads CASSSGQGTETQYF. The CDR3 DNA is TGTGCCAGCAGTTCTGGACAGGGAACCGAGACCCAGTACTTC.

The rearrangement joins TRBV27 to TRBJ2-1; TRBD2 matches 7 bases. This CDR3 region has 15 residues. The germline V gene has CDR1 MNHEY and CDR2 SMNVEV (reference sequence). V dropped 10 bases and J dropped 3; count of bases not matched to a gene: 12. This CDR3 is CATHSAGTIYNEQFF. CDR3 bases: TGTGCCACACATTCGGCAGGGACTATCTACAATGAGCAGTTCTTC.

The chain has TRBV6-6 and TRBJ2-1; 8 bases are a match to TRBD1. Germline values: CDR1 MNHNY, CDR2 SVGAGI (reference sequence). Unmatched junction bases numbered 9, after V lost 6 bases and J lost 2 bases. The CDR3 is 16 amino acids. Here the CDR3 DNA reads TGTGCCAGCAGATCCACAGGGGGATTCCCCTACAATGAGCAGTTCTTC. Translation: CASRSTGGFPYNEQFF.

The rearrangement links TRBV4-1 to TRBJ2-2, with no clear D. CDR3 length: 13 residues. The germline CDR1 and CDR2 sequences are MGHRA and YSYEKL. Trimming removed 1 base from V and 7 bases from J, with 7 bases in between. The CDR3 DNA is TGCGCCAGCAGCCAAGTGGGAAACGGGGAGCTGTTTTTT. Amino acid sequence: CASSQVGNGELFF.

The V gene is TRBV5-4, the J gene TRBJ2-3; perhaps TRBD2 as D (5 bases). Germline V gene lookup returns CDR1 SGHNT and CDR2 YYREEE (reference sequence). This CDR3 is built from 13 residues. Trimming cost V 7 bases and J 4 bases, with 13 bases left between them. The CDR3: CASVGGPPDTQYF. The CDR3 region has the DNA TGTGCCAGCGTTGGCGGGCCCCCAGATACGCAGTATTTT. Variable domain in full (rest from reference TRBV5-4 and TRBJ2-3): ETGVTQSPTHLIKTRGQQVTLRCSSQSGHNTVSWYQQALGQGPQFIFQYYREEENGRGNFPPRFSGLQFPNYSSELNVNALELDDSALYLCASVGGPPDTQYFGPGTRLTVL.

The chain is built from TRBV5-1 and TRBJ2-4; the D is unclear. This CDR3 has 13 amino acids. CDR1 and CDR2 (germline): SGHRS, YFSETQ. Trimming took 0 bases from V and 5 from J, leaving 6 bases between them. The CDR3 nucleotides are TGCGCCAGCAGCTTGGGCTATCAAAACATTCAGTACTTC. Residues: CASSLGYQNIQYF.

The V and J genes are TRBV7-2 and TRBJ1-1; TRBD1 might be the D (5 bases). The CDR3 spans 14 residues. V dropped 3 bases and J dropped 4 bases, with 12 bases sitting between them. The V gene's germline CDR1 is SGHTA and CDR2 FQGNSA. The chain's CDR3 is CASSFQGPITEAFF. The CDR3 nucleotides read TGTGCCAGCAGCTTCCAGGGTCCTATCACTGAAGCTTTCTTT.

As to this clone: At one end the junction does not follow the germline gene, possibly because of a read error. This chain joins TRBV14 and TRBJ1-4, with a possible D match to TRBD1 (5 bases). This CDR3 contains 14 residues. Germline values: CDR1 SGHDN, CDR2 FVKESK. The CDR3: CASSKDWQGGKLFF. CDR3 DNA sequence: TGTGCCAGCAGCAAAGACTGGCAGGGCGGGAAACTGTTTTTT.

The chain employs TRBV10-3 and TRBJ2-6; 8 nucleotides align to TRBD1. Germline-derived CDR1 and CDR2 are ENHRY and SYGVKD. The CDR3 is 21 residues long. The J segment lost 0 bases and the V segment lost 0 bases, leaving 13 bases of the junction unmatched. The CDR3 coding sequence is TGTGCCATCAGTGAGTCGAAAACGCCGGGACAGGAGACCTCTGGGGCCAACGTCCTGACTTTC. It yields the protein CAISESKTPGQETSGANVLTF.

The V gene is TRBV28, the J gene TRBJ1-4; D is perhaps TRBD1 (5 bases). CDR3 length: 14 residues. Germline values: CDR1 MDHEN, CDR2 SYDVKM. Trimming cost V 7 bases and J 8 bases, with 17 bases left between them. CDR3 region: CASTPGGYGEKLFF. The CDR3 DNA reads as TGTGCCAGCACCCCTGGGGGGTACGGGGAAAAACTGTTTTTT.

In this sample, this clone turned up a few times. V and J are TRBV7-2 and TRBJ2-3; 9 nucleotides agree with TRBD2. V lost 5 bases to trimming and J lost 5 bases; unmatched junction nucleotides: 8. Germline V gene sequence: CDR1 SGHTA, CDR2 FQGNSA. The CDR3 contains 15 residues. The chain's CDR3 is CASSQPTSGLDTQYF. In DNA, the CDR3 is TGTGCCAGCAGCCAACCGACTAGCGGATTAGATACGCAGTATTTT. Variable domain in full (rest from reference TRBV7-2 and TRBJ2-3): GAGVSQSPSNKVTEKGKDVELRCDPISGHTALYWYRQSLGQGLEFLIYFQGNSAPDKSGLPSDRFSAERTGGSVSTLTIQRTQQEDSAVYLCASSQPTSGLDTQYFGPGTRLTVL.